One and the same sample provided the 9 T cell receptor beta chains below, sequenced in a study of OX40 agonist ivuxolimab in advanced cancers. Sequenced by immunoSEQ multiplex PCR; TCRdb stores in-frame clones only, minus some. The data hold some 100,000 clones, with 90% to 95% observed a single time. Specimen: CD4+ or CD8+ T cells sorted from blood, collected in a trial of the OX40 agonist ivuxolimab. The receptors were sampled from an adult with an advanced solid tumor such as melanoma, head and neck, liver or kidney cancer.

This clone was found once. J is TRBJ1-4 and V is TRBV6-5; tentative D call: TRBD1 (5 bases). The germline gives CDR1 MNHEY, CDR2 SVGAGI. The CDR3 consists of 16 residues. The V and J ends lost 0 bases and 10 bases respectively, with 18 bases between them. This chain's CDR3 is CASSYSGFGGLGKLFF. Written as DNA, the CDR3 is TGTGCCAGCAGTTACTCGGGGTTCGGGGGATTGGGAAAACTGTTTTTT.

This clone was seen a single time. This chain connects TRBV7-2 to TRBJ2-3; 9 positions match TRBD2. The V and J ends lost 2 bases and 1 base, in that order; junction bases with no gene match: 4. This CDR3 has 16 amino acids. CDR1 and CDR2 (germline): SGHTA, FQGNSA. This chain's CDR3 is CASSLRLAARTDTQYF. In DNA form, the CDR3 reads TGTGCCAGCAGCTTAAGACTAGCGGCACGCACAGATACGCAGTATTTT.

J is TRBJ1-2 and V is TRBV19; tentative D call: TRBD1 (6 bases). V lost 6 bases to trimming and J lost 8 bases, with 16 bases between them. The germline V gene encodes CDR1 LNHDA and CDR2 SQIVND (reference sequence). This CDR3 region has 13 residues. DNA of the CDR3: TGTGCCAGTAGGCAAGGGGGGCCGGGAGGCTACACCTTC. This gives the protein CASRQGGPGGYTF.

V usage is TRBV9 and J usage is TRBJ1-1, with D possibly being TRBD1 (6 bases). The germline V and J ends were trimmed by 3 bases and 6 bases, with 15 bases remaining between them. This CDR3 has 14 residues. In germline, CDR1 is SGDLS, CDR2 YYNGEE. The chain's CDR3 is CASSGTVGVAEAFF. The CDR3 DNA reads TGTGCCAGCAGCGGGACAGTAGGGGTCGCTGAAGCTTTCTTT.

The V call is TRBV6-6, the J call TRBJ1-1, with 9 bases aligning to TRBD1. The germline V gene has CDR1 MNHNY and CDR2 SVGAGI (reference sequence). The CDR3 extends over 14 amino acids. The trim removed 6 bases at V and 1 base at J, leaving 3 bases unmatched. The CDR3 sequence is CASRQGAENTEAFF. In DNA form, the CDR3 reads TGTGCCAGCAGACAGGGGGCCGAGAACACTGAAGCTTTCTTT.

On this clone itself: This specimen includes other DNA sequences encoding the same CDR3. V gene TRBV30 combines with J gene TRBJ1-5; D remains unclear. Between the trimmed V and J ends, which lost 0 bases and 5 bases, there was a span of 8 bases. The CDR3 is made up of 13 amino acids. The germline V gene encodes CDR1 GTSNPN and CDR2 SVGIG (reference sequence). The CDR3 spells CAWSVNGDQPQHF. The CDR3 DNA reads TGTGCCTGGAGTGTAAACGGGGATCAGCCCCAGCATTTT. The whole variable domain, remainder taken from reference TRBV30 and TRBJ1-5, is SQTIHQWPATLVQPVGSPLSLECTVEGTSNPNLYWYRQAAGRGLQLLFYSVGIGQISSEVPQNLSASRPQDRQFILSSKKLLLSDSGFYLCAWSVNGDQPQHFGDGTRLSIL.

This clone has a handful of counts. The CDR3 spells CVKTGGVRFEQYF. In DNA, the CDR3 is TGTGTCAAAACGGGGGGGGTTCGTTTCGAGCAGTACTTC. The chain carries TRBV6-1 and TRBJ2-7, with 8 nucleotides matching TRBD2. This CDR3 has 13 amino acids. In germline, CDR1 is MNHNS, CDR2 SASEGT.

The gene calls are TRBV12-5 and TRBJ2-7; D is uncertain. Trimming pared 1 base from V and 0 bases from J, leaving 4 bases between. Germline-derived CDR1 and CDR2 are LGHNT and FRNRAP. The CDR3 is made up of 13 amino acids. CDR3 loop: CASGLGVSYEQYF. CDR3 DNA: TGTGCTAGTGGTTTGGGGGTCTCCTACGAGCAGTACTTC.

The chain couples TRBV27 to TRBJ1-1; TRBD1 agrees at 10 bases. This CDR3 comprises 15 residues. Germline lookup yields CDR1 MNHEY and CDR2 SMNVEV (reference sequence). Trimming removed 5 bases from V and 4 bases from J; junction bases left unmatched: 7. CDR3 amino acids: CASSLTTGGITEAFF. DNA for the CDR3: TGTGCCAGCAGTCTAACGACAGGGGGCATCACTGAAGCTTTCTTT.